This T cell receptor (beta chain) appears in the sequencing data of a study of OX40 agonist ivuxolimab in advanced cancers. Study in general: Treatment received earlier with anti-PD-1, anti-PD-L1 or anti-CTLA-4 agents was allowed, and under 50% had some. Of the patients, three showed partial responses, one with hepatocellular carcinoma and two with cutaneous melanoma.

The CDR3 runs 16 residues. The ends were cut back, 0 bases at V and 1 base at J, with 11 bases in the middle. The germline CDR1 and CDR2 sequences are SGDLS and YYNGEE. This clone was seen once. Its matching antigen is unknown. The method was immunoSEQ multiplex PCR; TCRdb's version includes in-frame clones alone and lacks a portion of them. The repertoire holds around 69,000 clones, approximately 83% seen once, with under 3.5% in the top ten. General observations from the study: Low clonal expansion, among the lowest seen, marked partial responders at 0.1-3.0 mg/kg. Low levels of normalized T-cell clonal expansion also appeared in some nonresponders.

This clonotype originated in an adult with an advanced solid tumor such as melanoma, head and neck, liver or kidney cancer. This rearrangement joins TRBV9 to TRBJ1-3; D unclear. This sample comprised CD4+ or CD8+ T cells sorted from blood, obtained in a trial of the OX40 agonist ivuxolimab. CDR3 sequence reads: CASSVGVGASGNTIYF. CDR3 nucleotide sequence: TGTGCCAGCAGCGTAGGGGTGGGCGCTTCTGGAAACACCATATATTTT.